This TCR beta chain was documented in a study of T cell repertoires in cytomegalovirus infection. In TCRdb, the reads were re-called with MiXCR into one record per CDR3 protein. Of 100,000 to 150,000 distinct CDR3 sequences listed, approximately 9.2% are singletons. Germline V lookup: CDR1 DFQATT, CDR2 SNEGSKA (reference sequence). Trimming left V 3 bases short and J 2 bases short, with 21 bases between. The CDR3 runs to 17 residues. Material for sequencing was PBMCs. The chain uses TRBV20-1 and TRBJ2-3; D possibly corresponds to TRBD1 (7 bases). This TCR came from a human donor in good health (CMV status not recorded). Some clones in this sample may be carry-over from other donors' samples. The CDR3 nucleotides are TGCAGTGCTAGGAGGATAGGGACAGCGGGCCACACAGATACGCAGTATTTT. This sequence encodes CSARRIGTAGHTDTQYF.